The following is a TCR beta chain sequence with its context. What this receptor recognizes is not known. No quality values exist for individual bases; no much larger clone is one base distant. The CDR3 runs 15 amino acids, cysteine and phenylalanine included. Just the 45-base CDR3 DNA is kept, in frame starting at base 1. Reading the germline V gene gives CDR1 MDHEN and CDR2 SYDVKM. After removal of 5 bases from V and 3 bases from J, the junction retains 8 bases not matched to a gene. The sample comes from a study of blood T cell repertoires in COVID-19 (TCRdb year 2020). In the study overall: Collaborator samples came from the United States, Italy and Spain and covered acute and convalescent phases of COVID-19. The material from the prospective study consisted of cDNA or gDNA derived from T cells, B-cell-depleted T cells, or PBMCs. Deeply sampled blood TCRbeta repertoires from subjects exposed to, actively infected with, or recovered from COVID-19 were included in the dataset. A freely available public database, intended as a resource for researchers studying the immune response to SARS-CoV-2, is where the repertoires were released. Samples were obtained from the ongoing ImmuneRACE study (first 160 participants) and from 1,200 or so subjects provided by 6 global collaborators. Sample metadata almost always included a de-identified subject ID, COVID-19 status, age in years and sex. HLA class I and class II types, where available, came from metadata supplied by the sample provider rather than from assay-based typing.

Broader findings and caveats from the paper: The amount of clinical and demographic metadata varied by source and participant and was provided uncurated.

The immunoSEQ Assay, a bias-controlled multiplex PCR, was used to amplify TCRbeta CDR3 regions from genomic DNA. Per the original workflow: Nucleated cell counts per sample were estimated from amplification of reference gene primers within the assay. To quantify the absolute abundance of each unique TCRbeta CDR3 rearrangement, sequence reads were collapsed and filtered. Productive Simpson clonality was computed per sample as the square root of Simpson's diversity index over productive rearrangements. TCRdb took this table from immuneACCESS and kept in-frame rearrangements with V and J called. Such tables lack part of the clones; where checked against another copy, unresolved V genes explain under half of the gap, and the rest is unexplained. V, J and clone size were drawn from that table, and D and trimming were deduced from the DNA. In this sample the table shows 30,000 to 40,000 clones, roughly 75% of which occur a single time. The ten largest clonotypes hold about 15% of the sample.

The collaborating institutions used their own protocols to collect whole blood in K2EDTA tubes. For TCRbeta analysis, collaborators shipped samples in one of three forms: frozen whole blood, isolated PBMCs, or DNA extracted from either of those sample types. The sequence is built from TRBV28 and TRBJ2-7, and TRBD2 matches 9 of the central bases. The sample was peripheral blood. This clonotype was obtained from a man at least 80 years old with active or convalescent COVID-19. The CDR3 region: CASSTPTSGVYEQYF. The sequenced DNA: TGTGCCAGCAGTACGCCGACTAGCGGAGTCTACGAGCAGTACTTC.